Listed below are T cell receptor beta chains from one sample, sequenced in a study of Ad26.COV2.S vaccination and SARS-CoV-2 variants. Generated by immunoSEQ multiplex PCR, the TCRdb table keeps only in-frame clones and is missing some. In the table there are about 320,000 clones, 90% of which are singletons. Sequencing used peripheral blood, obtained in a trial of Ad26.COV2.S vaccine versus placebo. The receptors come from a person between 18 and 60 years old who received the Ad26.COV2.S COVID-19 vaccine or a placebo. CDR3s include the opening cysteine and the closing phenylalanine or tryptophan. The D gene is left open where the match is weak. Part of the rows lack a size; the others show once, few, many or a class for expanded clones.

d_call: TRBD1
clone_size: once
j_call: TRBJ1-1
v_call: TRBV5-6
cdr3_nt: TGTGCCAGCAGCTTGGCCGTCGGACAGGGGACCACTGAAGCTTTCTTT
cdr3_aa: CASSLAVGQGTTEAFF

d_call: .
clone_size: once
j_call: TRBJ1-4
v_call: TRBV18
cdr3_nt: TGTGCCAGCTCACCATACGGGACCGATAATGAAAAACTGTTTTTT
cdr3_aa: CASSPYGTDNEKLFF

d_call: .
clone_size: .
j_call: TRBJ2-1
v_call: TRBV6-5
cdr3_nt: TGTGCCAGCAGAGACAGGACCAACAATGAGCAGTTCTTC
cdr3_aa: CASRDRTNNEQFF

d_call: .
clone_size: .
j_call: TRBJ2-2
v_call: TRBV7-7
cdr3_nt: TGTGCCAGCAGCGCCCGCCAAGGCGGGGAGCTGTTTTTT
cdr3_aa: CASSARQGGELFF

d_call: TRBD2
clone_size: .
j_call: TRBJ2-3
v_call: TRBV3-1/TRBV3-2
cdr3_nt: TGTGCCAGCAGCCAAGAGGGACTAGCTACAGATACGCAGTATTTT
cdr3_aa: CASSQEGLATDTQYF

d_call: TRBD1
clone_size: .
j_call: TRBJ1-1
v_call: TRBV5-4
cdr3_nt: TGTGCCAGCAGCCCGGACAGGGGCCATCCGGAAGCTTTCTTT
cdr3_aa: CASSPDRGHPEAFF

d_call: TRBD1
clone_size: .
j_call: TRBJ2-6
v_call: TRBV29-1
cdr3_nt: TGCAGCGTTGCGGGACAGGGGTATGGGGCCAACGTCCTGACTTTC
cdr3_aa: CSVAGQGYGANVLTF

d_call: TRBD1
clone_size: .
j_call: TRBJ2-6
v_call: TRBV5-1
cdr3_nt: TGCGCCAGCAGCCCTGGACAGGTCAGCTCTGGGGCCAACGTCCTGACTTTC
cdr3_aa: CASSPGQVSSGANVLTF

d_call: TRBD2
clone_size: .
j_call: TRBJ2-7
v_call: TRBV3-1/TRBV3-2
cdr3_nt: TGTGCCAGCAGCCAAGTGGCTAGCGGGGGGATCAACGAGCAGTACTTC
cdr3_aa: CASSQVASGGINEQYF

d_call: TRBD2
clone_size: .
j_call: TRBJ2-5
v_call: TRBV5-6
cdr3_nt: TGTGCCAGCAGCTTGGAGTCCCTAGCGGGAGGGCTGGGGGAGACCCAGTACTTC
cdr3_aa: CASSLESLAGGLGETQYF

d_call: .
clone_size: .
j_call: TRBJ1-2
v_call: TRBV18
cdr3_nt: TGTGCCAGCTCACCACCGTACAGAACACGCCAAGGGGATGGCTACACCTTC
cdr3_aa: CASSPPYRTRQGDGYTF

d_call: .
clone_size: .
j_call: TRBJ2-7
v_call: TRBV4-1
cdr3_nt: TGCGCCAGCAGCCAAGCCGCGGCAGCAGCCTACGAGCAGTACTTC
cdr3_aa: CASSQAAAAAYEQYF

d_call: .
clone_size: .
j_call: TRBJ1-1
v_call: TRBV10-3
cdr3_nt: TGTGCCATCAGTGGGAGGGGTCTCGGAGCTGTGAACACTGAAGCTTTCTTT
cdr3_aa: CAISGRGLGAVNTEAFF

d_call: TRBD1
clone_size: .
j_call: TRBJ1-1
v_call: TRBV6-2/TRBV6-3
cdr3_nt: TGTGCCAGCAGCCGGGGACAGGGGGCAACTGAAGCTTTCTTT
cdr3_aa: CASSRGQGATEAFF

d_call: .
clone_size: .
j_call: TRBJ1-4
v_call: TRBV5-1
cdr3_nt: TGCGCCAGCAGCTTGGCCGCGAAAAGGGATGAAAAACTGTTTTTT
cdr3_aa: CASSLAAKRDEKLFF

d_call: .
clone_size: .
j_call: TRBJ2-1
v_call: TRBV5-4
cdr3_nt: TGTGCCAGCAGCCGGGACAAGAATGAGCAGTTCTTC
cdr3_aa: CASSRDKNEQFF

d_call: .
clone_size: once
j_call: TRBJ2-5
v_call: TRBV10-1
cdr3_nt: TGCGCCAGCAGTGAATCGGCCAGGGTACCAGAGACCCAGTACTTC
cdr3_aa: CASSESARVPETQYF

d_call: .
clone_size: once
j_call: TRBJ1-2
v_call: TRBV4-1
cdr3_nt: TGCGCCAGCAGCCGCACAGGGCCTGGGGGCTACACCTTC
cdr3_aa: CASSRTGPGGYTF